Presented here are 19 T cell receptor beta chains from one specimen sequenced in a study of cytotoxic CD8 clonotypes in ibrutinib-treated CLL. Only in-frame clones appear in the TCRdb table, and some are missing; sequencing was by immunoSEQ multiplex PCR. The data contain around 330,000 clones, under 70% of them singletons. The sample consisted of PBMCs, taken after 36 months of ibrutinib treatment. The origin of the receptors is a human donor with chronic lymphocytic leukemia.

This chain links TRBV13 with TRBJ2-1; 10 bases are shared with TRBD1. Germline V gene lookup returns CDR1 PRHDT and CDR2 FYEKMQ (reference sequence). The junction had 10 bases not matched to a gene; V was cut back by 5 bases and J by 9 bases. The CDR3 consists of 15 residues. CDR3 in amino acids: CASSAEGQGLTEQFF. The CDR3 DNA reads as TGTGCCAGCAGCGCGGAGGGACAGGGGCTGACTGAGCAGTTCTTC.

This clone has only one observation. The CDR3 coding sequence is TGTGCCAGCATCCCGACCGCCGGTGGAGGAGATACGCAGTATTTT. Its translation: CASIPTAGGGDTQYF. The rearrangement joins TRBV21-1 to TRBJ2-3; TRBD2, the D gene given by the table, was not confirmed from the DNA. TRBV21-1 is reported as a pseudogene. The CDR3 has 15 residues.

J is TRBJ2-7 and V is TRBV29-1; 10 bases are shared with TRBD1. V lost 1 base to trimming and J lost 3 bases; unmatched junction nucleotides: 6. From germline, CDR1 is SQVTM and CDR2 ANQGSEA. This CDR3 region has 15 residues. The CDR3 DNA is TGCAGCGTTGAAGCCCCGGACAGGGGGAACTACGAGCAGTACTTC. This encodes CSVEAPDRGNYEQYF.

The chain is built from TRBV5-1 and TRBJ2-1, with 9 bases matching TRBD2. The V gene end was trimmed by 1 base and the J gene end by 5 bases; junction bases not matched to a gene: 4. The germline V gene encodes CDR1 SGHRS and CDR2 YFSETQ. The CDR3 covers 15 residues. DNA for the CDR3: TGCGCCAGCAGCTTGAGCGGGGGGACGCACAATGAGCAGTTCTTC. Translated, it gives CASSLSGGTHNEQFF.

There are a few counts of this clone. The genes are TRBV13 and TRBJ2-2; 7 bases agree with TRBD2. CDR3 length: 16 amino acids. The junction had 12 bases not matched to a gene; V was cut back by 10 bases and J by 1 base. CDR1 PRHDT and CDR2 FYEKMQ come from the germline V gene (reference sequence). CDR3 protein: CAIPRYSGWNTGELFF. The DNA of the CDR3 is TGTGCCATCCCGAGGTATAGCGGGTGGAACACCGGGGAGCTGTTTTTT.

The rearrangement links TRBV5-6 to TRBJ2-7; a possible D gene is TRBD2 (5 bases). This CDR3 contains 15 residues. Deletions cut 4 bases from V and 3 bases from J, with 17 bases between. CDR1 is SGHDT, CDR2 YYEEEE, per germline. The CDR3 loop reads CASSQLLRTHYEQYF. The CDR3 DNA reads TGTGCCAGCAGCCAACTCCTTCGGACTCACTACGAGCAGTACTTC.

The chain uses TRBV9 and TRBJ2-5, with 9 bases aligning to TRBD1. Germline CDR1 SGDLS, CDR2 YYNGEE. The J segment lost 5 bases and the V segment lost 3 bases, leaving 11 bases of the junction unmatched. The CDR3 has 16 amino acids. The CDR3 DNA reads TGTGCCAGCAGCGCCCGCGACAGGGGGATAGGGGAGACCCAGTACTTC. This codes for CASSARDRGIGETQYF.

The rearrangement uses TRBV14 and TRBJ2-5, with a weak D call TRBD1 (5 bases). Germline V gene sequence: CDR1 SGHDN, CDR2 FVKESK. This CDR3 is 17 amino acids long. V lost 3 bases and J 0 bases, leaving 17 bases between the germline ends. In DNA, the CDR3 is TGTGCCAGCAGCCAGAGACAGCTAATCCTACACCAAGAGACCCAGTACTTC. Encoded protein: CASSQRQLILHQETQYF.

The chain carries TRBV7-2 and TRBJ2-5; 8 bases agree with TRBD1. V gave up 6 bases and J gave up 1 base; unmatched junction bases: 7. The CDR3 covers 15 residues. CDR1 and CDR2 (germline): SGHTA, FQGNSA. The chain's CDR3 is CASSSNTGGQETQYF. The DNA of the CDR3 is TGTGCCAGCAGTTCTAACACAGGGGGCCAAGAGACCCAGTACTTC.

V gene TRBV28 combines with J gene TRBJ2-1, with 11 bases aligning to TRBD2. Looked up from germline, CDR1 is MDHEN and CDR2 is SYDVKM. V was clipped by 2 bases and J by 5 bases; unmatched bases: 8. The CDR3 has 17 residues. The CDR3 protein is CASSLGLLAGVHNEQFF. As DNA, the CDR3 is TGTGCCAGCAGTTTAGGCTTACTAGCGGGAGTTCACAATGAGCAGTTCTTC.

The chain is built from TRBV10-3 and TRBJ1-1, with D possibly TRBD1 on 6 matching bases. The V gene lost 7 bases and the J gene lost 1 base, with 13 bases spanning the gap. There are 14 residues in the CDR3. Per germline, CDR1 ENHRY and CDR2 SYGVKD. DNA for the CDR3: TGTGCCATCAAAGGGGGGTTCGGGAACACTGAAGCTTTCTTT. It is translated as CAIKGGFGNTEAFF.

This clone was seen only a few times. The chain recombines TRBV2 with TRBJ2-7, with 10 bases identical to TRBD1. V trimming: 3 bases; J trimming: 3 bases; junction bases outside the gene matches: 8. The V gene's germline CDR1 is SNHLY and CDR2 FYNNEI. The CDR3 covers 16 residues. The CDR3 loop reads CASSDLTGGSFYEQYF. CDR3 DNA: TGTGCCAGCAGTGACCTGACAGGGGGCAGTTTCTACGAGCAGTACTTC.

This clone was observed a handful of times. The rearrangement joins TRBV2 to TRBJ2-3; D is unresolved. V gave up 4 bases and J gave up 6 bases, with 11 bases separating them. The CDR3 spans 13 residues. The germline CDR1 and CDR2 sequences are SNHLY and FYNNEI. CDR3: CASSVLPRDTQYF. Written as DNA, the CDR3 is TGTGCCAGCAGTGTTTTACCGCGGGATACGCAGTATTTT.

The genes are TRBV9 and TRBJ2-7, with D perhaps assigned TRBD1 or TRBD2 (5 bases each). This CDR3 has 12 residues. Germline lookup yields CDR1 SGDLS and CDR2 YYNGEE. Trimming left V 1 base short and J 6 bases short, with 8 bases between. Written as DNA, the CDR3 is TGTGCCAGCAGCGTAACTGGGGGCGAGCAGTACTTC. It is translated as CASSVTGGEQYF.

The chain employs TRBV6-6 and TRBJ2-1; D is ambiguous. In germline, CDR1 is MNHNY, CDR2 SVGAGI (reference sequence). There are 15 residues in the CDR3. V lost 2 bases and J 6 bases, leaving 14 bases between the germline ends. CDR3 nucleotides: TGTGCCAGCAGTTACGGGGTAGTGGTAGGCAATGAGCAGTTCTTC. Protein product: CASSYGVVVGNEQFF.

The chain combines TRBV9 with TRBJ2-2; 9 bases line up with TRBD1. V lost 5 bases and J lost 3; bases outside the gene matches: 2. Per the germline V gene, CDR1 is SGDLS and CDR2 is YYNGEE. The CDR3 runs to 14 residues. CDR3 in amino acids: CASRQGAHTGELFF. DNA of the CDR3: TGTGCCAGCAGACAGGGGGCACACACCGGGGAGCTGTTTTTT.

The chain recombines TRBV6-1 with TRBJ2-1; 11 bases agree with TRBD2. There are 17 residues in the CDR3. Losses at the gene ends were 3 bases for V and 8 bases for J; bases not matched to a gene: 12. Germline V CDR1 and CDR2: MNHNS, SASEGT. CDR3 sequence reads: CASSDVGVAGGPDEQFF. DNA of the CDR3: TGTGCCAGCAGTGATGTGGGAGTAGCGGGGGGGCCCGATGAGCAGTTCTTC.

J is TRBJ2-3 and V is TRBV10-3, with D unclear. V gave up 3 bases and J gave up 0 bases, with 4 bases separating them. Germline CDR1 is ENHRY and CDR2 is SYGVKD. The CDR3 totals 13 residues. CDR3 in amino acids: CAISDRSTDTQYF. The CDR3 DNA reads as TGTGCCATCAGTGACCGTAGCACAGATACGCAGTATTTT.

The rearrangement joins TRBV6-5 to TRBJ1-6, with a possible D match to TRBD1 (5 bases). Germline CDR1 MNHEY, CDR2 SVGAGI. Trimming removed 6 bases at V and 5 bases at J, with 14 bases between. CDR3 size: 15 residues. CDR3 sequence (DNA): TGTGCCAGCAGATGGGTAGCAGGGAATAATTCACCCCTCCACTTT. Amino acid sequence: CASRWVAGNNSPLHF.